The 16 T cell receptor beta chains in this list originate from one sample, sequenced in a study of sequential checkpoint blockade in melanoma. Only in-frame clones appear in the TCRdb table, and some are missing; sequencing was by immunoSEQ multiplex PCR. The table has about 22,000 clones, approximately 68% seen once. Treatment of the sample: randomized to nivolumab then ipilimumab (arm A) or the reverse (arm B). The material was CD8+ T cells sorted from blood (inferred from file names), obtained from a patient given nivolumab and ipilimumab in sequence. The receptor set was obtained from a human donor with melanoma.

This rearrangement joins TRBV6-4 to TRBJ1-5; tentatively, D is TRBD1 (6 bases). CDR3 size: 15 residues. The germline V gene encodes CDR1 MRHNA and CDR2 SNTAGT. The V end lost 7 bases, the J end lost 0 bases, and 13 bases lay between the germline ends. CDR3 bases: TGTGCCAGCACCGGGACAACCCATAGCAATCAGCCCCAGCATTTT. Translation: CASTGTTHSNQPQHF.

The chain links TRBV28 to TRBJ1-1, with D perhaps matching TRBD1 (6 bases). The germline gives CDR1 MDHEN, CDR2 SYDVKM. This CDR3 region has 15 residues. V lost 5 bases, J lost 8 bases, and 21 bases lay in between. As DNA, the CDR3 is TGTGCCAGCAGTCCTAATGGGGGGGCGGTCTCCGAAGCTTTCTTT. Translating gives CASSPNGGAVSEAFF.

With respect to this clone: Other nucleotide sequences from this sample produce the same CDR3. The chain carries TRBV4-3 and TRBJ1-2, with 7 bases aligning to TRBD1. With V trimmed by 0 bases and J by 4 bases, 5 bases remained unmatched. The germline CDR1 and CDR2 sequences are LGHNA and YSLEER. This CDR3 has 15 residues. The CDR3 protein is CASSQENRGSYGYTF. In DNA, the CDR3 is TGCGCCAGCAGCCAAGAAAACAGGGGCAGCTATGGCTACACCTTC.

The CDR3 spells CSAGQGYGYTF. In nucleotides, the CDR3 is TGCAGCGCCGGACAGGGCTATGGCTACACCTTC. The chain employs TRBV29-1 and TRBJ1-2, with 8 bases that match TRBD1. The trim removed 7 bases at V and 4 bases at J, leaving 2 bases unmatched. The CDR3 runs to 11 residues. CDR1 SQVTM and CDR2 ANQGSEA come from the germline V gene.

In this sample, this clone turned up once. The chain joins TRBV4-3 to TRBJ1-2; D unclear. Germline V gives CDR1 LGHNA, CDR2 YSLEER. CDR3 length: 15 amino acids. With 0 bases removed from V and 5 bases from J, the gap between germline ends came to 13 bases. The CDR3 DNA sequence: TGCGCCAGCAGCCAAGAGATCACAGAAGGATATGGCTACACCTTC. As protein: CASSQEITEGYGYTF.

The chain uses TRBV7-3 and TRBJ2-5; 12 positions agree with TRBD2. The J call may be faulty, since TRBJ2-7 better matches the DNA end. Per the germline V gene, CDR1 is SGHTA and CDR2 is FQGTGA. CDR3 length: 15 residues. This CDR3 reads CASSLLAGGLHEQYF. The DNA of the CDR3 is TGTGCCAGCAGCTTACTAGCGGGGGGGCTGCACGAGCAGTACTTC.

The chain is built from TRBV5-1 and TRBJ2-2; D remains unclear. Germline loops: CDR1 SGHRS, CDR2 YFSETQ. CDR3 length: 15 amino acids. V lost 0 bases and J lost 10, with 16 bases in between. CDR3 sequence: CASSLASTVPVELFF. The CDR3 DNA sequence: TGCGCCAGCAGCTTGGCGTCTACTGTTCCCGTGGAGCTGTTTTTT.

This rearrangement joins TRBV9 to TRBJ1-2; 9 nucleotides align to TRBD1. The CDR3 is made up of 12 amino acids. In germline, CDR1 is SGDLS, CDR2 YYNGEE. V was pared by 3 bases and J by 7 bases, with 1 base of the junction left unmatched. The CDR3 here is CASSGDRVGYTF. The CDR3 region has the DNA TGTGCCAGCAGCGGGGACAGGGTTGGCTACACCTTC.

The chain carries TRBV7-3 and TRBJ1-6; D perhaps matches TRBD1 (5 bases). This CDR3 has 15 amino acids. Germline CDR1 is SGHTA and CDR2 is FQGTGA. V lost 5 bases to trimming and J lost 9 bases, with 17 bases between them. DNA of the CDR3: TGTGCCAGCAGCCAAGGGGCGGGGTCGGGTTCACCCCTCCACTTT. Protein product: CASSQGAGSGSPLHF.

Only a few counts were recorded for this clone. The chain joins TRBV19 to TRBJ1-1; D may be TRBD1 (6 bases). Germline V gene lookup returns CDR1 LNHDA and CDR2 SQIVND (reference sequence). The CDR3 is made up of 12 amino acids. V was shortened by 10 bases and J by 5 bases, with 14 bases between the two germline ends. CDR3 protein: CATSQGLTEAFF. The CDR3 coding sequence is TGTGCCACCTCACAGGGCCTGACTGAAGCTTTCTTT.

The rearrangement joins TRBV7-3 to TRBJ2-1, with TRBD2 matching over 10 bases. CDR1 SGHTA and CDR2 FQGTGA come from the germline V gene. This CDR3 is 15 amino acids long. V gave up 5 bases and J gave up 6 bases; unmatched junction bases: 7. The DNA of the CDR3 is TGTGCCAGCAGCGCAAGCGGGGGGGCGGGCAATGAGCAGTTCTTC. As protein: CASSASGGAGNEQFF.

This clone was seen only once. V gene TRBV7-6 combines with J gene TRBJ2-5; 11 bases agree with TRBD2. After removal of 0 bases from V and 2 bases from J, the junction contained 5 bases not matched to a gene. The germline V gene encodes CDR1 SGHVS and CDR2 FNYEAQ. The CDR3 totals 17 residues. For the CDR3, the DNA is TGTGCCAGCAGCTTAGCTAGCGGGGGGGCCGGGCAAGAGACCCAGTACTTC. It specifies CASSLASGGAGQETQYF. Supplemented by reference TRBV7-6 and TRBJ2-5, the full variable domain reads GAGVSQSPRYKVTKRGQDVALRCDPISGHVSLYWYRQALGQGPEFLTYFNYEAQQDKSGLPNDRFSAERPEGSISTLTIQRTEQRDSAMYRCASSLASGGAGQETQYFGPGTRLLVL.

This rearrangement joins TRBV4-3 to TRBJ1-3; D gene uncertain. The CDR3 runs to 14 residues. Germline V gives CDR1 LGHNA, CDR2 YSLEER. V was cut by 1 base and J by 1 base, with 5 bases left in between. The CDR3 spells CASSQVISGNTIYF. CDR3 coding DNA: TGCGCCAGCAGCCAAGTAATATCTGGAAACACCATATATTTT.

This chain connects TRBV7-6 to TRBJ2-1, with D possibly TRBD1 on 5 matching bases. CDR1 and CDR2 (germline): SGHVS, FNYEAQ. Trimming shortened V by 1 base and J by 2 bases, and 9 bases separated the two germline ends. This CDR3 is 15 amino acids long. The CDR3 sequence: CASSLEGNAYNEQFF. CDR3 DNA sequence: TGTGCCAGCAGCTTAGAGGGGAACGCCTACAATGAGCAGTTCTTC. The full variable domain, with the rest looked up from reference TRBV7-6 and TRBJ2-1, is GAGVSQSPRYKVTKRGQDVALRCDPISGHVSLYWYRQALGQGPEFLTYFNYEAQQDKSGLPNDRFSAERPEGSISTLTIQRTEQRDSAMYRCASSLEGNAYNEQFFGPGTRLTVL.

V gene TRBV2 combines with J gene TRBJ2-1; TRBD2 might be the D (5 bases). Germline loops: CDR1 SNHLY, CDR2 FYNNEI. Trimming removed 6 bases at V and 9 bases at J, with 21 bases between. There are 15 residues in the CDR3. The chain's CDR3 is CASSVAGSAAGEQFF. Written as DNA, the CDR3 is TGTGCCAGCAGCGTAGCCGGTAGCGCGGCCGGTGAGCAGTTCTTC. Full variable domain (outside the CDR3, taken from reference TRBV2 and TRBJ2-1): EPEVTQTPSHQVTQMGQEVILRCVPISNHLYFYWYRQILGQKVEFLVSFYNNEISEKSEIFDDQFSVERPDGSNFTLKIRSTKLEDSAMYFCASSVAGSAAGEQFFGPGTRLTVL.

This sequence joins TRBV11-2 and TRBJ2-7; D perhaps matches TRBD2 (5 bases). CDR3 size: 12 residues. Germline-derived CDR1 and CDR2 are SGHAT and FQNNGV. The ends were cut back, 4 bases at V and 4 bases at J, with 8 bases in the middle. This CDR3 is CASSSPGYEQYV. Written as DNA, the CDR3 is TGTGCCAGCAGCTCCCCGGGGTACGAGCAGTACGTC.